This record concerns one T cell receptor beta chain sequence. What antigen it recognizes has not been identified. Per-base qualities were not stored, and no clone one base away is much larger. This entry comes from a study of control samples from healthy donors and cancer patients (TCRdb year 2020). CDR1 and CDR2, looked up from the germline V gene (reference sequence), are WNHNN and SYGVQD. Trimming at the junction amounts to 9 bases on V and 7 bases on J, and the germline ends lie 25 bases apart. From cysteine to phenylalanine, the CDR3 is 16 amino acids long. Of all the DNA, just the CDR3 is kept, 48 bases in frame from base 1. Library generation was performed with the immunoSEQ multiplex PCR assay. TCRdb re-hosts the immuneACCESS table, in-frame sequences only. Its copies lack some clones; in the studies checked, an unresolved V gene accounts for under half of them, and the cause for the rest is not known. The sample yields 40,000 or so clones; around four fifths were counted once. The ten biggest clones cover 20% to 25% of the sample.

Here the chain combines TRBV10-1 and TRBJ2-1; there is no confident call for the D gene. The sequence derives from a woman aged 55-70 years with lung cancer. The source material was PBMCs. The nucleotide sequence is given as TGCGCCAGTACCAATTTGACCCCTAGGGTGGGGAATGAGCAGTTCTTC. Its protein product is CASTNLTPRVGNEQFF.